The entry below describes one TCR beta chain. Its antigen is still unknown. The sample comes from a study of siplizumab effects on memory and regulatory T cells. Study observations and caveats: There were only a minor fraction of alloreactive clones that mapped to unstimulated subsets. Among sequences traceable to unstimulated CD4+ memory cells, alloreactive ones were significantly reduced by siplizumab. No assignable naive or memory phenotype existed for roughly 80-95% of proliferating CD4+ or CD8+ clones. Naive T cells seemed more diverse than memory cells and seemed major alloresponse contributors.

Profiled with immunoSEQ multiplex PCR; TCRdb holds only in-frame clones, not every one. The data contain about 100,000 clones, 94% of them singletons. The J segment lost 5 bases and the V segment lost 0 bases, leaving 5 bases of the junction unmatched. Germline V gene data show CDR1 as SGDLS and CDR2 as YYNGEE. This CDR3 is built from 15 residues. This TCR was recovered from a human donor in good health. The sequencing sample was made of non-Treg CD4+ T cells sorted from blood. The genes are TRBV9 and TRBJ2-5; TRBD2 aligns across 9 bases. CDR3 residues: CASSVGGRATETQYF. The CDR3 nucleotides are TGTGCCAGCAGCGTAGGCGGGAGGGCGACGGAGACCCAGTACTTC. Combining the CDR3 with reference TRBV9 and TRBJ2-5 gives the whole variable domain DSGVTQTPKHLITATGQRVTLRCSPRSGDLSVYWYQQSLDQGLQFLIQYYNGEERAKGNILERFSAQQFPDLHSELNLSSLELGDSALYFCASSVGGRATETQYFGPGTRLLVL.